The source of this T cell receptor beta chain is a study of vaccination and CD4 T cells after COVID-19. The wider study: Median time from COVID diagnosis to post-COVID sampling was roughly 100 days (35 to 161). Post-vaccine specimens were obtained a median about 70 days after dose two (range 14 to 241). The study's findings and limits: Convalescent patients had a median around 90% of post-vaccine SARS-CoV-2-reactive clones that were detected only after vaccination, not before it.

Cultured CD4+ T cell DNA was sequenced using the Oncomine TCR Beta short-read assay. The authors extracted genomic DNA from cultured CD4+ T cells. One entry per CDR3 protein results from TCRdb running MiXCR on the PCR reads. The sample has about 17,000 distinct CDR3 sequences; 48% are singletons. Treatment reported: approximately nine-day PBMC culture with coronavirus spike peptide pools or control peptides (ViraFEST assay). As concerns this clonotype: Its antigen is still unknown.

The CDR3 has 13 residues. Trimming shortened V by 6 bases and J by 4 bases, and 12 bases separated the two germline ends. Germline CDR1 is SGHAT and CDR2 is FQDESV (reference sequence). Sequencing used CD4+ T cells from blood, cultured in vitro, obtained before SARS-CoV-2 vaccination. The clonotype originates from a human donor who had recovered from COVID-19. The rearrangement joins TRBV11-1 to TRBJ1-2; D uncertain. CDR3 sequence reads: CASRPTTRYGYTF. CDR3 coding DNA: TGTGCCAGCAGGCCCACAACCCGCTATGGCTACACCTTC.